This is a list of T cell receptor beta chains from one sample in a study of cytomegalovirus exposure and HLA in healthy donors. The method was immunoSEQ multiplex PCR; TCRdb's version includes in-frame clones alone and lacks a portion of them. This sample carries 300,000 to 450,000 clones, 86% of them seen once, and the ten largest clones take about 0.8%. The material sequenced was PBMCs. These receptors all stem from a woman aged 18-29 years in good health and CMV-seronegative. CDR3s include the opening cysteine and the closing phenylalanine or tryptophan. The D gene is left open where the match is weak. Size values are once, few and many counts, or a class for expanded clones, and some rows have none.

CDR3 protein,CDR3 DNA,clone size,D gene,V gene,J gene
CASSDGLAGGYEQYF,TGTGCCAGCAGCGACGGACTAGCGGGAGGTTACGAGCAGTACTTC,-,TRBD2,TRBV7-2,TRBJ2-7
CASSLGPSQRASNYGYTF,TGTGCCAGCAGCTTAGGCCCTTCCCAACGCGCTTCTAACTATGGCTACACCTTC,once,-,TRBV7-8,TRBJ1-2
CASSSHRASNSPLHF,TGTGCCAGCAGTTCCCACAGGGCAAGTAATTCACCCCTCCACTTT,-,-,TRBV6-5,TRBJ1-6
CASTGKVGELFF,TGTGCCAGCACAGGGAAAGTGGGGGAGCTGTTTTTT,-,-,TRBV6-5,TRBJ2-2
CAWSVLSLAGPTEQYF,TGTGCCTGGAGTGTACTAAGCCTAGCGGGGCCTACCGAGCAGTACTTC,once,TRBD2,TRBV30,TRBJ2-7
CASSQKGAGQRPYNEQFF,TGCGCCAGCAGCCAAAAAGGGGCCGGGCAGAGACCCTACAATGAGCAGTTCTTC,once,-,TRBV4-1,TRBJ2-1
CASQVSGQGLGDYGYTF,TGTGCCAGCCAAGTGTCGGGACAGGGGCTAGGGGACTATGGCTACACCTTC,few,TRBD1,TRBV2,TRBJ1-2
CASRETENYGYTF,TGTGCCAGCAGAGAAACAGAAAACTATGGCTACACCTTC,-,-,TRBV2,TRBJ1-2
CARTGTAGSGNTIYF,TGTGCCAGGACAGGGACAGCCGGCTCTGGAAACACCATATATTTT,-,TRBD1,TRBV6-6,TRBJ1-3
CASSSEGIDRGLGEQYF,TGTGCCAGCAGCTCGGAGGGGATTGACAGGGGCTTGGGCGAGCAGTACTTC,-,TRBD1,TRBV5-4,TRBJ2-7
CASSSTGVYPNYGYTF,TGTGCCAGCAGCTCTACAGGGGTCTATCCTAACTATGGCTACACCTTC,-,TRBD1,TRBV11-2,TRBJ1-2
CASSWTGAEQYF,TGTGCCAGCAGCTGGACAGGGGCCGAGCAGTACTTC,-,TRBD1,TRBV5-5,TRBJ2-7
CASSPPGTGRHGYTF,TGTGCCAGCAGTCCCCCCGGGACAGGGAGGCATGGCTACACCTTC,-,TRBD1,TRBV28,TRBJ1-2
CASSLETSTDTQYF,TGTGCCAGCAGCTTGGAGACTAGCACAGATACGCAGTATTTT,-,-,TRBV5-4,TRBJ2-3
CASSYGSGSYEQYF,TGTGCCAGCAGTTACGGTTCCGGCTCCTACGAGCAGTACTTC,few,-,TRBV6-5,TRBJ2-7
CASSYGLEEFF,TGTGCCAGCAGTTATGGACTAGAGGAGTTCTTC,-,TRBD2,TRBV6-5,TRBJ2-1
CASSLGGLAGYNEQFF,TGCGCCAGCAGCTTGGGGGGACTAGCGGGATACAATGAGCAGTTCTTC,-,TRBD2,TRBV5-1,TRBJ2-1
CASSVVNEQFF,TGTGCCAGCAGTGTAGTAAATGAGCAGTTCTTC,-,-,TRBV6-1,TRBJ2-1
CASSPVLEVPYNEQFF,TGTGCCAGCAGCCCTGTCCTAGAAGTCCCCTACAATGAGCAGTTCTTC,-,-,TRBV7-6,TRBJ2-1
CASSLSTGGSTGELFF,TGTGCCAGCAGCTTGAGCACAGGTGGTAGCACCGGGGAGCTGTTTTTT,-,-,TRBV5-6,TRBJ2-2